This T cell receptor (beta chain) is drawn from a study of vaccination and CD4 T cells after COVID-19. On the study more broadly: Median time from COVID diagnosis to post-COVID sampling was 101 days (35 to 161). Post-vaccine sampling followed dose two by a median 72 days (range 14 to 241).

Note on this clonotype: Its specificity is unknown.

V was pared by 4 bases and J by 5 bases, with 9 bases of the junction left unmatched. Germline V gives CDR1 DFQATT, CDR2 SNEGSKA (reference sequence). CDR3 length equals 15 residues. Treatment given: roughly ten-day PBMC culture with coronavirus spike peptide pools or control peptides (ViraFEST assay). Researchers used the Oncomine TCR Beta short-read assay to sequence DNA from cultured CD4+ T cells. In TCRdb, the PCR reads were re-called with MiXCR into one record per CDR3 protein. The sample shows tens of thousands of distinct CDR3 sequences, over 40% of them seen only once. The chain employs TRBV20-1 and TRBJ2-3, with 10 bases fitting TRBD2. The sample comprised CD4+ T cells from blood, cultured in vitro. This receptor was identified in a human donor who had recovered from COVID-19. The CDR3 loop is CSATKGTSAKDTQYF. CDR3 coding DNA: TGCAGTGCTACTAAGGGGACTAGCGCTAAAGATACGCAGTATTTT.